The 8 T cell receptor beta chains below were found in one sample sequenced in a study of T cell repertoires in cytomegalovirus infection. A single record per CDR3 protein comes from TCRdb applying MiXCR to the reads. The table has 450,000 to 600,000 distinct CDR3 sequences, more than 40% seen once. These receptors have no identified antigens. Sequenced material: cultured PBMCs, taken from culture after CMV antigen stimulation. The receptors were gathered from a human donor in good health (CMV status not recorded). Some clones in this sample may be carry-over from other donors' samples.

V and J are TRBV12-3 or TRBV12-4 and TRBJ2-7; the D call may be TRBD1 or TRBD2 (5 bases each). V shed 5 bases and J shed 2 bases, with 16 bases lying between them. This CDR3 contains 15 residues. CDR3 nucleotides: TGTGCCAGCAGTGGGGCCGGGACGGCCACCTACGAGCAGTACTTC. As protein: CASSGAGTATYEQYF.

V usage is TRBV7-9 and J usage is TRBJ1-6; 9 nucleotides line up with TRBD1. The length of the CDR3 is 15 residues. V shed 4 bases and J 7 bases; nucleotides not matched to a gene: 5. The germline gives CDR1 SEHNR, CDR2 FQNEAQ (reference sequence). The CDR3 sequence: CASSSLDRGNSPLHF. The CDR3 nucleotides read TGTGCCAGCAGCTCCCTGGACAGGGGCAATTCACCCCTCCACTTT.

This clonotype was counted ten times or more. V usage is TRBV12-3 or TRBV12-4 and J usage is TRBJ1-2, with 8 bases aligning to TRBD1. J gave up 4 bases and V 5 bases, and 3 bases lay outside the gene matches. The length of the CDR3 is 13 residues. This CDR3 reads CASSPTGGYGYTF. The CDR3 DNA is TGTGCCAGCAGTCCTACAGGGGGCTATGGCTACACCTTC.

This clonotype has just a few counts. The V and J genes are TRBV6-8 and TRBJ2-3, with 13 bases matching TRBD2. This CDR3 is built from 16 residues. J was trimmed by 4 bases and V by 6 bases; bases with no gene match: 7. Germline loops: CDR1 MNHGY, CDR2 SAAAGT. The CDR3 bases are TGTGCCAGCAGGCCCGGGACTAGCGGGACCGCAGATACGCAGTATTTT. Amino acids: CASRPGTSGTADTQYF.

Ten or more counts support this clonotype. This chain joins TRBV7-2 and TRBJ2-3; D gene unclear. CDR1 is SGHTA, CDR2 FQGNSA, per germline. V lost 0 bases to trimming and J lost 4 bases, with 5 bases between them. This CDR3 is built from 13 residues. The DNA for the CDR3 is TGTGCCAGCAGCTTAGCTGGGGCAGATACGCAGTATTTT. Its protein product is CASSLAGADTQYF.

The V gene is TRBV19, the J gene TRBJ1-5, with a possible D match to TRBD1 (6 bases). This CDR3 has 17 amino acids. Germline V CDR1 and CDR2: LNHDA, SQIVND (reference sequence). The V gene lost 3 bases and the J gene lost 1 base, with 16 bases spanning the gap. The CDR3 DNA reads TGTGCCAGTAGTATCCCTTTTGAGAGGGGGAGCAATCAGCCCCAGCATTTT. Translated, it gives CASSIPFERGSNQPQHF.

On this clonotype itself: At one of its ends the junction is not consistent with the germline gene, which may arise from a read error. This chain connects TRBV12-3 or TRBV12-4 to TRBJ2-2; 10 nucleotides align to TRBD2. The CDR3 covers 15 residues. The CDR3 region has the DNA TGTGCCAGCAGTCTAGCGGGAGCAGGCACCGGGGAGCTGTTTTTT. The encoded protein is CASSLAGAGTGELFF.

This chain connects TRBV11-2 to TRBJ1-3; a weak D match, TRBD1 (5 bases). Trimming took 5 bases from V and 7 from J, leaving 15 bases between them. This CDR3 contains 14 residues. Germline loops: CDR1 SGHAT, CDR2 FQNNGV. The CDR3 sequence: CASSPPGNRNTIYF. For the CDR3, the DNA is TGTGCCAGCAGCCCTCCCGGGAACAGGAACACCATATATTTT.